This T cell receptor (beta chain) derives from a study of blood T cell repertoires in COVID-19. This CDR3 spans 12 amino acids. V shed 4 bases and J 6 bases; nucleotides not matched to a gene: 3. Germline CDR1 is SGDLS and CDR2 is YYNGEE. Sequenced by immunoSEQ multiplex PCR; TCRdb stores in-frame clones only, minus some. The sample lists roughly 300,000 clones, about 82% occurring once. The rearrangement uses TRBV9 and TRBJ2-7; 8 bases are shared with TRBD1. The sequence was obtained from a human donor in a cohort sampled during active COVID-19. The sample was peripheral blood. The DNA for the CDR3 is TGTGCCAGCAGCTTTACAGGGGGCGAGCAGTACTTC. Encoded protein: CASSFTGGEQYF.